Below, 21 T cell receptor beta chains from the same sample are listed, as sequenced in a study of T cell repertoires in ileal Crohn's disease. Time point noted: inflamed ileum from the surgical specimen. TCRdb's table, derived via immunoSEQ multiplex PCR, lists solely in-frame clones and lacks some. Of about 4,500 clones in the sample, less than 80% were seen once. The material sequenced was ileal tissue. All receptors come from an adult with Crohn's disease.

The rearrangement links TRBV11-2 to TRBJ1-1; D may be TRBD1 (6 bases). Germline CDR1 is SGHAT and CDR2 is FQNNGV. This CDR3 is built from 16 residues. The V and J ends lost 0 bases and 4 bases respectively, with 15 bases between them. This CDR3 is CASSLDSLGGATEAFF. CDR3 in DNA: TGTGCCAGCAGCTTAGACTCACTTGGGGGGGCCACTGAAGCTTTCTTT.

The chain is built from TRBV5-1 and TRBJ2-7, with 8 bases matching TRBD1. Germline trimming cut 0 bases from V and 3 bases from J; bases unmatched to any gene: 5. The germline CDR1 and CDR2 sequences are SGHRS and YFSETQ. The CDR3 is 15 residues long. DNA of the CDR3: TGCGCCAGCAGCTTGGGGGGGACAGGTGTCTACGAGCAGTACTTC. Its protein is CASSLGGTGVYEQYF.

This chain connects TRBV28 to TRBJ2-1, with D hard to call. Germline V gene data show CDR1 as MDHEN and CDR2 as SYDVKM. The CDR3 covers 13 residues. Trimming left V 4 bases short and J 7 bases short, with 11 bases between. The CDR3 here is CASSWWGRNEQFF. CDR3 nucleotides: TGTGCCAGCAGTTGGTGGGGTCGGAATGAGCAGTTCTTC. Variable domain in full (rest from reference TRBV28 and TRBJ2-1): DVKVTQSSRYLVKRTGEKVFLECVQDMDHENMFWYRQDPGLGLRLIYFSYDVKMKEKGDIPEGYSVSREKKERFSLILESASTNQTSMYLCASSWWGRNEQFFGPGTRLTVL.

V and J are TRBV29-1 and TRBJ2-7, with 11 nucleotides matching TRBD1. This CDR3 spans 16 amino acids. V was pared by 3 bases and J by 3 bases, with 10 bases of the junction left unmatched. The germline CDR1 and CDR2 sequences are SQVTM and ANQGSEA. The CDR3 region has the DNA TGCAGCGTTGATCAGGCCGGGACAGGGGGAGGCTACGAGCAGTACTTC. Protein sequence: CSVDQAGTGGGYEQYF.

This chain uses TRBV7-9 with TRBJ1-2, with a tentative D call TRBD1 (6 bases). The CDR3 totals 15 residues. Germline-derived CDR1 and CDR2 are SEHNR and FQNEAQ (reference sequence). Trimming cost V 1 base and J 11 bases, with 20 bases left between them. The CDR3 here is CASSLGGALSMRYTF. For the CDR3, the DNA is TGTGCCAGCAGCTTAGGGGGGGCCTTAAGTATGCGGTACACCTTC.

The J gene is TRBJ1-1, the V gene TRBV7-3; D remains ambiguous. Germline V gene data show CDR1 as SGHTA and CDR2 as FQGTGA. The CDR3 sequence is 14 residues long. V lost 4 bases and J lost 5, with 14 bases in between. CDR3 nucleotide sequence: TGTGCCAGCAGCTCCATGACACGCGGGACTGAAGCTTTCTTT. This gives the protein CASSSMTRGTEAFF.

This clone was seen a few times. J is TRBJ1-6 and V is TRBV6-1, with no clear D. V was shortened by 2 bases and J by 6 bases, with 17 bases between the two germline ends. This CDR3 region has 17 residues. Looked up from germline, CDR1 is MNHNS and CDR2 is SASEGT. CDR3 in DNA: TGTGCCAGCAGTGAAAGGTTGGTGAGGCCTCCTAATTCACCCCTCCACTTT. It encodes CASSERLVRPPNSPLHF.

The gene calls are TRBV10-3 and TRBJ1-5; D remains unclear. This CDR3 is built from 16 residues. Trimming cost V 0 bases and J 6 bases, with 15 bases left between them. The germline CDR1 and CDR2 sequences are ENHRY and SYGVKD. CDR3 sequence reads: CAISESTLLGGQPQHF. In DNA form, the CDR3 reads TGTGCCATCAGTGAGTCGACGTTGTTGGGAGGTCAGCCCCAGCATTTT.

The V gene is TRBV4-3, the J gene TRBJ2-4; possibly TRBD2 for D (5 bases). Germline CDR1 is LGHNA and CDR2 is YSLEER. The CDR3 runs to 15 residues. V dropped 0 bases and J dropped 5 bases, with 11 bases sitting between them. CDR3 nucleotide sequence: TGCGCCAGCAGCCAAGATGAGGGTTACCAAAACATTCAGTACTTC. Its protein is CASSQDEGYQNIQYF.

J is TRBJ1-1 and V is TRBV5-6, with a tentative D call TRBD1 (5 bases). The germline V and J ends were trimmed by 2 bases and 1 base, with 9 bases remaining between them. Germline CDR1 is SGHDT and CDR2 is YYEEEE. The length of the CDR3 is 14 residues. The CDR3 is CASSFPGENTEAFF. DNA of the CDR3: TGTGCCAGCAGCTTCCCGGGGGAGAACACTGAAGCTTTCTTT. The variable domain in full, with the rest retrieved from reference TRBV5-6 and TRBJ1-1, is DAGVTQSPTHLIKTRGQQVTLRCSPKSGHDTVSWYQQALGQGPQFIFQYYEEEERQRGNFPDRFSGHQFPNYSSELNVNALLLGDSALYLCASSFPGENTEAFFGQGTRLTVV.

This clone has only one observation. The chain uses TRBV5-1 and TRBJ2-5; 9 bases fit TRBD1. CDR1 and CDR2 from the germline V gene are SGHRS and YFSETQ. With 2 bases clipped from V and 0 bases from J, the junction kept 2 bases outside the gene matches. The CDR3 covers 15 residues. CDR3 in amino acids: CASSFGDRDQETQYF. The DNA of the CDR3 is TGCGCCAGCAGCTTCGGGGACAGGGACCAAGAGACCCAGTACTTC.

The gene calls are TRBV30 and TRBJ1-3; D uncertain. V lost 2 bases and J 0 bases, leaving 8 bases between the germline ends. Germline V lookup: CDR1 GTSNPN, CDR2 SVGIG (reference sequence). This CDR3 region has 14 residues. CDR3 in amino acids: CAWSLTTSGNTIYF. The CDR3, as DNA: TGTGCCTGGAGTCTGACAACCTCTGGAAACACCATATATTTT.

The J gene is TRBJ2-5, the V gene TRBV7-2; 7 bases are a match to TRBD2. Germline CDR1 SGHTA, CDR2 FQGNSA. V lost 4 bases and J lost 4; bases outside the gene matches: 6. The CDR3 covers 14 residues. The CDR3 loop is CASSYGLGGETQYF. In DNA, the CDR3 is TGTGCCAGCAGCTACGGACTAGGCGGAGAGACCCAGTACTTC.

The chain couples TRBV29-1 to TRBJ1-4; D possibly corresponds to TRBD1 (6 bases). The length of the CDR3 is 12 residues. V gave up 4 bases and J gave up 5 bases, with 8 bases separating them. The V gene's germline CDR1 is SQVTM and CDR2 ANQGSEA. Here the CDR3 reads CSVGTENEKLFF. The CDR3 region has the DNA TGCAGCGTTGGGACAGAGAATGAAAAACTGTTTTTT.

The chain recombines TRBV30 with TRBJ2-4, with a possible D match to TRBD2 (5 bases). The CDR3 is made up of 14 amino acids. Trimming took off 1 base at V and 1 base at J, with 8 bases between the two ends. Germline CDR1 is GTSNPN and CDR2 is SVGIG (reference sequence). In DNA form, the CDR3 reads TGTGCCTGGAGTGGATGGGAGGCCAAAAACATTCAGTACTTC. Protein product: CAWSGWEAKNIQYF.

The chain uses TRBV7-2 and TRBJ2-5; perhaps TRBD2 as D (6 bases). Germline V gene data show CDR1 as SGHTA and CDR2 as FQGNSA. This CDR3 region has 14 residues. V was clipped by 1 base and J by 6 bases, with 12 bases between them. The CDR3 is CASSLETGRKTQYF. For the CDR3, the DNA is TGTGCCAGCAGCTTAGAAACGGGGAGGAAGACCCAGTACTTC.

The rearrangement joins TRBV6-6 to TRBJ1-1, with D unclear. Trimming cost V 0 bases and J 1 base, with 6 bases left between them. The length of the CDR3 is 14 residues. Germline CDR1 is MNHNY and CDR2 is SVGAGI (reference sequence). As DNA, the CDR3 is TGTGCCAGCAGTTACTCGGAACAGAACACTGAAGCTTTCTTT. As protein: CASSYSEQNTEAFF.

This clone was found once. The chain uses TRBV6-5 and TRBJ1-5, with D maybe TRBD1 (5 bases). Trimming stripped 2 bases from V and 6 bases from J, with 14 bases between. This CDR3 is 15 amino acids long. CDR1 and CDR2 from the germline V gene are MNHEY and SVGAGI. CDR3: CASSYDGRGGQPQHF. The DNA of the CDR3 is TGTGCCAGCAGTTACGACGGGAGGGGAGGTCAGCCCCAGCATTTT.

V usage is TRBV2 and J usage is TRBJ1-4, with TRBD1 matching over 9 bases. The CDR3 totals 13 residues. The V gene end was trimmed by 6 bases and the J gene end by 6 bases; junction bases not matched to a gene: 2. Germline V lookup: CDR1 SNHLY, CDR2 FYNNEI. The CDR3 DNA follows: TGTGCCAGCAGAACAGGGGGCCATGAAAAACTGTTTTTT. Encoded protein: CASRTGGHEKLFF.

This chain uses TRBV23-1 with TRBJ1-1; D not resolved. TRBV23-1 has ORF status, its function being uncertain. The CDR3 has 14 amino acids. Trimming pared 0 bases from V and 1 base from J, leaving 6 bases between. CDR3 region: CASSQSIPNTEAFF. The CDR3 region has the DNA TGCGCCAGCAGTCAATCGATCCCGAACACTGAAGCTTTCTTT.

The chain joins TRBV27 to TRBJ1-2; a weak D match, TRBD1 (5 bases). Trimming removed 5 bases at V and 4 bases at J, with 14 bases between. The CDR3 consists of 14 residues. CDR1 and CDR2 (germline): MNHEY, SMNVEV (reference sequence). CDR3 nucleotides: TGTGCCAGCAGTGAGGCAGGGAGGACCTATGGCTACACCTTC. Its protein product is CASSEAGRTYGYTF.